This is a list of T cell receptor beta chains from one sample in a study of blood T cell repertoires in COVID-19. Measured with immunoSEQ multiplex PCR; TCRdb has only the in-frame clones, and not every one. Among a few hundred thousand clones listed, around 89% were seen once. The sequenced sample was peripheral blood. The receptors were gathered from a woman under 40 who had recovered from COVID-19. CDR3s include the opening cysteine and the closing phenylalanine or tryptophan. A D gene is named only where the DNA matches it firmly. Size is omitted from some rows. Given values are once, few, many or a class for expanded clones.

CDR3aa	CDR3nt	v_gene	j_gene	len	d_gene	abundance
CASSYALGGTDTQYF	TGTGCCAGCAGTTACGCGCTCGGGGGCACAGATACGCAGTATTTT	TRBV6-2/TRBV6-3	TRBJ2-3	15	NA	NA
CASSYGQVRYGYTF	TGTGCCAGCAGCTATGGACAGGTCCGGTATGGCTACACCTTC	TRBV5-6	TRBJ1-2	14	TRBD1	NA
CASSRTDIPGNTIYF	TGTGCCAGCTCACGAACCGACATTCCTGGAAACACCATATATTTT	TRBV18	TRBJ1-3	15	NA	NA
CASSQVERDEQYF	TGTGCCAGCAGCCAAGTCGAGAGGGACGAGCAGTACTTC	TRBV3-1/TRBV3-2	TRBJ2-7	13	NA	NA
CASSSLGLAGQETQYF	TGTGCCAGCAGTTCCCTTGGACTAGCGGGCCAAGAGACCCAGTACTTC	TRBV7-9	TRBJ2-5	16	TRBD2	NA
CAWSVRSGYGYTF	TGTGCCTGGAGTGTACGGTCCGGCTATGGCTACACCTTC	TRBV30	TRBJ1-2	13	NA	NA
CASRRQDQIVVGYTF	TGTGCCAGCCGAAGACAGGATCAAATTGTGGTGGGCTACACCTTC	TRBV21-1	TRBJ1-2	15	NA	NA
CAIGDRNTGELFF	TGTGCCATTGGGGACAGGAACACCGGGGAGCTGTTTTTT	TRBV15	TRBJ2-2	13	TRBD1	few
CASTPARVNYGYTF	TGTGCCAGCACCCCAGCCAGGGTTAACTATGGCTACACCTTC	TRBV7-9	TRBJ1-2	14	NA	NA
CASSPQGARGYTF	TGTGCCAGCTCTCCACAGGGGGCGCGGGGCTACACCTTC	TRBV18	TRBJ1-2	13	TRBD1	once
CASSTRQVSDGYTF	TGCGCCAGCAGTACCAGACAGGTTAGCGATGGCTACACCTTC	TRBV10-2	TRBJ1-2	14	NA	NA
CASSPGVGVNTGELFF	TGTGCCAGCAGCCCAGGGGTTGGGGTGAACACCGGGGAGCTGTTTTTT	TRBV9	TRBJ2-2	16	NA	few
CASRQSGTSGYEQYF	TGTGCCAGCAGGCAATCCGGGACTAGCGGCTACGAGCAGTACTTC	TRBV11-2	TRBJ2-7	15	TRBD2	NA
CAWSDWGAYGYTF	TGTGCCTGGAGTGACTGGGGAGCCTATGGCTACACCTTC	TRBV30	TRBJ1-2	13	NA	NA
CASSGDRGTGELFF	TGTGCCAGCAGTGGGGACAGGGGCACCGGGGAGCTGTTTTTT	TRBV2	TRBJ2-2	14	TRBD1	NA
CASSLVPGGHQPQHF	TGCGCCAGCAGCTTGGTACCAGGGGGTCATCAGCCCCAGCATTTT	TRBV5-1	TRBJ1-5	15	TRBD1	NA
CASSSGSSGANVLTF	TGTGCCAGCAGCTCGGGGAGCTCTGGGGCCAACGTCCTGACTTTC	TRBV7-3	TRBJ2-6	15	NA	NA
CASSSRAGNEKLFF	TGTGCCAGCAGTTCTCGAGCAGGGAATGAAAAACTGTTTTTT	TRBV27	TRBJ1-4	14	NA	NA
CASSPTGDTGELFF	TGTGCCAGCAGCCCGACAGGGGACACCGGGGAGCTGTTTTTT	TRBV7-9	TRBJ2-2	14	TRBD1	NA
CASSPRAAGGDYGYTF	TGCGCCAGCAGCCCGAGGGCAGCCGGGGGGGACTATGGCTACACCTTC	TRBV4-3	TRBJ1-2	16	NA	NA
CASRASGHFSYNEQFF	TGTGCCAGCAGGGCTAGCGGCCATTTCTCCTACAATGAGCAGTTCTTC	TRBV7-2	TRBJ2-1	16	TRBD2	NA
CSVHLAGGLMGETQYF	TGCAGCGTTCATCTAGCGGGGGGGCTCATGGGAGAGACCCAGTACTTC	TRBV29-1	TRBJ2-5	16	TRBD2	NA
CASSLRPSGIYEQYF	TGTGCCAGCAGCCTACGCCCCAGCGGAATCTACGAGCAGTACTTC	TRBV3-1/TRBV3-2	TRBJ2-7	15	NA	NA
CASSQDPQGSMNTEAFF	TGTGCCAGCAGCCAAGATCCTCAGGGTTCCATGAACACTGAAGCTTTCTTT	TRBV4-2	TRBJ1-1	17	NA	once
CASSYSRGGHYEDTQYF	TGTGCCAGCAGTTACTCGAGGGGGGGCCACTACGAAGATACGCAGTATTTT	TRBV6-2/TRBV6-3	TRBJ2-3	17	NA	NA
CASSLFGGGDGGELFF	TGTGCCAGCAGTTTATTTGGCGGGGGGGATGGCGGGGAGCTGTTTTTT	TRBV27	TRBJ2-2	16	TRBD2	NA
CASTPQGRNYEQYF	TGCGCCAGCACCCCCCAGGGGCGGAACTACGAGCAGTACTTC	TRBV5-1	TRBJ2-7	14	NA	NA
CASSLAGRSNTEAFF	TGTGCCAGCAGCTTAGCTGGCAGGTCGAACACTGAAGCTTTCTTT	TRBV7-2	TRBJ1-1	15	NA	NA
CAISDAGGQADTQYF	TGTGCCATCAGTGACGCGGGGGGGCAAGCAGATACGCAGTATTTT	TRBV10-3	TRBJ2-3	15	TRBD2	NA
CASASGVGEKLFF	TGCGCCAGCGCCTCAGGTGTTGGTGAAAAACTGTTTTTT	TRBV5-1	TRBJ1-4	13	NA	NA
CASSPGVEQYF	TGTGCCAGCAGCCCAGGGGTCGAGCAGTACTTC	TRBV6-2/TRBV6-3	TRBJ2-7	11	NA	NA
CASRGLAGETQYF	TGTGCCAGCAGGGGCCTGGCGGGGGAGACCCAGTACTTC	TRBV7-2	TRBJ2-5	13	NA	NA
CASSVRQDIYGYTF	TGTGCCAGCAGTGTCCGTCAGGACATCTATGGCTACACCTTC	TRBV2	TRBJ1-2	14	NA	NA
CASSTGTGANVLTF	TGTGCCAGTAGTACAGGGACTGGGGCCAACGTCCTGACTTTC	TRBV19	TRBJ2-6	14	NA	NA
CASKILPGQGGYEQYF	TGTGCCAGCAAAATCTTGCCGGGACAGGGAGGCTACGAGCAGTACTTC	TRBV2	TRBJ2-7	16	TRBD1	NA
CASSGRDKSNTGELFF	TGCGCCAGCAGCGGCCGAGACAAATCGAACACCGGGGAGCTGTTTTTT	TRBV4-1	TRBJ2-2	16	NA	NA
CASSFSGVTSDTQYF	TGCGCCAGCAGCTTTAGCGGGGTAACTTCGGATACGCAGTATTTT	TRBV5-1	TRBJ2-3	15	TRBD2	NA
CASRVSIGTDTQYF	TGTGCCAGCAGGGTTTCTATAGGCACAGATACGCAGTATTTT	TRBV27	TRBJ2-3	14	NA	once
CASSLDGQDYNEQFF	TGCGCCAGCAGCTTGGACGGACAGGACTACAATGAGCAGTTCTTC	TRBV5-1	TRBJ2-1	15	TRBD1	NA
CASSPGQPNTEAFF	TGTGCCAGCAGCCCCGGACAGCCGAACACTGAAGCTTTCTTT	TRBV5-4	TRBJ1-1	14	NA	few
CASRGASPEKSPLHF	TGCGCCAGCAGGGGGGCGTCCCCCGAGAAGTCACCCCTCCACTTT	TRBV4-3	TRBJ1-6	15	NA	NA
CASSEVSHNEQFF	TGTGCCAGCAGTGAAGTGAGTCACAATGAGCAGTTCTTC	TRBV2	TRBJ2-1	13	NA	few
CAGRTGLAGVSLSYNEQFF	TGTGCCGGTCGTACAGGACTAGCGGGGGTATCCTTATCCTACAATGAGCAGTTCTTC	TRBV2	TRBJ2-1	19	TRBD2	NA
CASSDLPGQGLYEQYF	TGTGCCAGCAGTGATCTGCCGGGACAGGGCCTCTACGAGCAGTACTTC	TRBV28	TRBJ2-7	16	TRBD1	NA
CASSQGTRNNSPLHF	TGCGCCAGCAGCCAAGGGACAAGAAATAATTCACCCCTCCACTTT	TRBV4-3	TRBJ1-6	15	NA	NA
CSANSYEQYF	TGCAGTGCTAACAGCTACGAGCAGTACTTC	TRBV20-1	TRBJ2-7	10	NA	NA
CASSPDRQYQETQYF	TGTGCCAGCAGTCCAGATAGACAGTACCAAGAGACCCAGTACTTC	TRBV6-2/TRBV6-3	TRBJ2-5	15	NA	few
CASNTGSGTDTQYF	TGTGCCAGTAATACAGGGTCTGGCACAGATACGCAGTATTTT	TRBV19	TRBJ2-3	14	NA	NA
CASSRDRVNYGYTF	TGTGCCAGCAGCAGAGACAGGGTTAACTATGGCTACACCTTC	TRBV9	TRBJ1-2	14	TRBD1	NA
CSVEGTGEDIRETQYF	TGCAGCGTTGAAGGTACAGGGGAGGATATTCGTGAGACCCAGTACTTC	TRBV29-1	TRBJ2-5	16	NA	NA
CASSPRSSYEQYF	TGCGCCAGCAGCCCGAGGAGCTCCTACGAGCAGTACTTC	TRBV4-1	TRBJ2-7	13	NA	NA
CASSLLHTGELFF	TGTGCCAGCAGTTTACTACACACCGGGGAGCTGTTTTTT	TRBV27	TRBJ2-2	13	NA	NA
CASSLLAGGDDTQYF	TGTGCCAGCAGTTTACTAGCGGGGGGGGATGATACGCAGTATTTT	TRBV27	TRBJ2-3	15	TRBD2	NA
CAWSRYQSTGDYGANVLTF	TGTGCCTGGAGCCGATATCAAAGTACAGGTGATTATGGGGCCAACGTCCTGACTTTC	TRBV30	TRBJ2-6	19	NA	NA